This record looks at one T cell receptor beta chain sequence and its context. Its target is not known. Authors' data handling: ImmunoSEQ gave junction-only sequences without quality scores, so filtering differed. Generated by immunoSEQ multiplex PCR, the TCRdb table keeps only in-frame clones and is missing some. Clone size and the V and J calls come from that table; the DNA yielded D and trimming. This repertoire shows some 500,000 clones, about 80% found once; its top ten account for over 9.5%. This record comes from a study of shared clonotypes between healthy human individuals. CDR1 LNHDA and CDR2 SQIVND come from the germline V gene (reference sequence). This CDR3 comprises 14 residues. V shed 6 bases and J shed 4 bases, with 16 bases lying between them. Study-level findings and limits: Genetic and exposure-history diversity was limited by the small donor number.

This TCR derives from a woman in her thirties or forties in good health. Some clones in this sample may be carry-over from other donors' samples. The chain is built from TRBV19 and TRBJ2-7, with D tentatively TRBD1 (5 bases). Material: PBMCs. The CDR3 region has the DNA TGTGCCAGTAGGTCTCAGGGTGTCAATTACGAGCAGTACTTC. Amino acids: CASRSQGVNYEQYF.